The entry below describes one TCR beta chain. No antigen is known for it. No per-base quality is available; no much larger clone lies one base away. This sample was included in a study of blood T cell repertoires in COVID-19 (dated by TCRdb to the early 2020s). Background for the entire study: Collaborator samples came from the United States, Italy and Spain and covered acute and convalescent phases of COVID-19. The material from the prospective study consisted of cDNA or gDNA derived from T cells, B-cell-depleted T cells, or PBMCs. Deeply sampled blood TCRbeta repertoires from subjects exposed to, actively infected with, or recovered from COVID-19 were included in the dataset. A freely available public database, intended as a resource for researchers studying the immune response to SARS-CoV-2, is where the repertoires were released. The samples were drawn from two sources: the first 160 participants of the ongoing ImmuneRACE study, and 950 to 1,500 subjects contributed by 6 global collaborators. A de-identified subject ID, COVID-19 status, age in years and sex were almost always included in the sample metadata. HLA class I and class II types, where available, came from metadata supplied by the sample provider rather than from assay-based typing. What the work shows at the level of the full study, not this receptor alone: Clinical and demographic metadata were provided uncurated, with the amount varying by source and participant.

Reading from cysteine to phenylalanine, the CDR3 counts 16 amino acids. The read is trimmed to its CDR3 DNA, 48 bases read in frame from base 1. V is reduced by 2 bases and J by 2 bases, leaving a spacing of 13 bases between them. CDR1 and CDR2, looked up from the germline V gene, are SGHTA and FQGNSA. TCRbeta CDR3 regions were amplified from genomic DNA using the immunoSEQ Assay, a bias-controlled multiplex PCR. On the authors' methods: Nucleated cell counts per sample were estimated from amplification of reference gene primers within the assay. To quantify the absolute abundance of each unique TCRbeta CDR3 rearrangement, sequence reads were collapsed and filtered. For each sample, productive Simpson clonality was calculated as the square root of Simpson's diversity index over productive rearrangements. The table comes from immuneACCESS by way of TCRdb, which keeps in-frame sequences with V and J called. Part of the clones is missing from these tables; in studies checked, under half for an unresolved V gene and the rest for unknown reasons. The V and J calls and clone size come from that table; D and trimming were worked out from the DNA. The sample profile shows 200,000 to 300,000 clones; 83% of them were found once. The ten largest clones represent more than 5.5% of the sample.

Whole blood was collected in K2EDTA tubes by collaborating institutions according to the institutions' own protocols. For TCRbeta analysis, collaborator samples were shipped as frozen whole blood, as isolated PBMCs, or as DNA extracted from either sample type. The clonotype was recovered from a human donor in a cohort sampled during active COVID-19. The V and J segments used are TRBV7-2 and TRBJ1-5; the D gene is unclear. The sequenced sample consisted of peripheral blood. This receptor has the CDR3 CASSLRSGPGNQPQHF. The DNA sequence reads TGTGCCAGCAGCTTAAGGTCAGGCCCGGGCAATCAGCCCCAGCATTTT.